The 19 T cell receptor beta chains listed next were all sequenced from one sample in a study of T cells in Graves' hyperthyroidism and ophthalmopathy. Amplified TCR beta CDR3 regions came from RNA transcripts. A set of HTBI primers served as the primers for a first-round RT-PCR of the TCR CDR3. TCRdb ran MiXCR on the multiplex PCR reads and lists one entry per CDR3 protein. The sample has hundreds of thousands of distinct CDR3 sequences, about 15% seen once. Sequencing was performed on blood. The source of these receptors is a woman under 30 with Graves' hyperthyroidism.

This clonotype was recorded many times. V is TRBV7-2 and J is TRBJ2-3; a weak D match, TRBD2 (6 bases). The CDR3 length is 16 residues. Trimming pared 1 base from V and 1 base from J, leaving 12 bases between. The germline gives CDR1 SGHTA, CDR2 FQGNSA. CDR3 in amino acids: CASSLGWASGTDTQYF. Here the CDR3 DNA reads TGTGCCAGCAGCTTAGGGTGGGCTAGCGGCACAGATACGCAGTATTTT.

Many counts were recorded for this clonotype. J is TRBJ1-4 and V is TRBV20-1, with TRBD1 matching over 7 bases. The trim removed 5 bases at V and 8 bases at J, leaving 14 bases unmatched. CDR1 DFQATT and CDR2 SNEGSKA come from the germline V gene (reference sequence). CDR3 size: 15 residues. CDR3 DNA sequence: TGCAGTGCTGGGGGGACAGCCGACGAGGGGGAAAAACTGTTTTTT. Protein sequence: CSAGGTADEGEKLFF.

The chain is built from TRBV24-1 and TRBJ1-2; possibly TRBD1 for D (5 bases). From germline, CDR1 is KGHDR and CDR2 SFDVKD. Trimming took 6 bases from V and 4 from J, leaving 23 bases between them. The CDR3 contains 17 residues. In DNA form, the CDR3 reads TGTGCCACCAGTCACCCCTGGCAGGGTACGGAATCCTATGGCTACACCTTC. It translates to CATSHPWQGTESYGYTF.

Points on this clonotype: Sequence at one end of the junction differs from germline and may be a read error. The chain employs TRBV27 and TRBJ2-3; either TRBD1 or TRBD2 may fit D (5 bases each). The germline gives CDR1 MNHEY, CDR2 SMNVEV (reference sequence). The CDR3 spans 14 residues. The CDR3 sequence is CATSTGRIRDTQYF. DNA of the CDR3: TGTGCCACCAGTACGGGACGGATCCGGGATACGCAGTATTTT.

In DNA form, the CDR3 reads TGCAGTGCTAGAGTCGGGGCCGCGGAGCCCCAGCATTTT. This translates into CSARVGAAEPQHF. The rearrangement links TRBV20-1 to TRBJ1-5, with D perhaps TRBD1 (5 bases). The CDR3 sequence is 13 residues long. Trimming cost V 1 base and J 8 bases, with 12 bases left between them. Germline V lookup: CDR1 DFQATT, CDR2 SNEGSKA (reference sequence).

At least ten counts were recorded for this clonotype. CDR3 nucleotides: TGTGCCAGTCGCCCGATGGTGGGCGCGGGATATGGCTACACCTTC. Protein: CASRPMVGAGYGYTF. This rearrangement joins TRBV19 to TRBJ1-2, with D hard to call. CDR1 is LNHDA, CDR2 SQIVND, per germline (reference sequence). Trimming left V 8 bases short and J 5 bases short, with 21 bases between. The CDR3 extends over 15 amino acids. Based on the CDR3 plus reference TRBV19 and TRBJ1-2, the full variable domain is DGGITQSPKYLFRKEGQNVTLSCEQNLNHDAMYWYRQDPGQGLRLIYYSQIVNDFQKGDIAEGYSVSREKKESFPLTVTSAQKNPTAFYLCASRPMVGAGYGYTFGSGTRLTVV.

This clonotype was detected only a few times. The rearrangement links TRBV5-1 to TRBJ2-1, with 8 bases matching TRBD1. The V gene end was trimmed by 3 bases and the J gene end by 5 bases; junction bases not matched to a gene: 19. Germline CDR1 is SGHRS and CDR2 is YFSETQ. This CDR3 is built from 19 residues. The CDR3 nucleotides read TGCGCCAGCAGCTCCTCCCGGACAGGGCCTGTAGCGAGTAACAATGAGCAGTTCTTC. Translated: CASSSSRTGPVASNNEQFF.

The genes are TRBV19 and TRBJ1-3, with D unresolved. The germline CDR1 and CDR2 sequences are LNHDA and SQIVND (reference sequence). V shed 11 bases and J shed 0 bases, with 17 bases lying between them. This CDR3 is 15 amino acids long. The CDR3 nucleotides read TGTGCCTCCCACCGGATCGGGCTCTCTGGAAACACCATATATTTT. Protein sequence: CASHRIGLSGNTIYF.

This clonotype was recorded at least ten times. V and J are TRBV30 and TRBJ2-7; 10 nucleotides line up with TRBD2. The germline V gene has CDR1 GTSNPN and CDR2 SVGIG (reference sequence). Trimming cost V 4 bases and J 1 base; bases outside gene matches: 4. The CDR3 length is 14 residues. The CDR3 DNA is TGTGCCTGGATTCGGACTAGCGGTTCCTACGAGCAGTACTTC. Its protein is CAWIRTSGSYEQYF.

This clonotype was counted a few times. V usage is TRBV20-1 and J usage is TRBJ2-1; 9 nucleotides align to TRBD2. CDR1 is DFQATT, CDR2 SNEGSKA, per germline (reference sequence). This CDR3 region has 15 residues. CDR3 bases: TGCAGGGCCCCAAGGCGGGAGGGGGCCTACAATGAGCAGTTCTTC. Translating it yields CRAPRREGAYNEQFF.

The chain joins TRBV6-2 or TRBV6-3 to TRBJ2-7; 9 bases match TRBD2. This CDR3 is 16 amino acids long. V dropped 1 base and J dropped 5; count of bases not matched to a gene: 9. Germline-derived CDR1 and CDR2 are MNHEY and SVGEGT. The CDR3 DNA reads as TGTGCCAGCAGTTACTGGCGGGTAGCGGGAGTAAACGAGCAGTACTTC. Protein sequence: CASSYWRVAGVNEQYF.

There are many counts of this clonotype. The chain combines TRBV2 with TRBJ2-1; 9 bases fit TRBD1. This CDR3 is built from 14 residues. The V and J ends lost 8 bases and 9 bases, in that order; junction bases with no gene match: 11. CDR1 and CDR2 (germline): SNHLY, FYNNEI. In DNA, the CDR3 is TGTGCCAGCGTCACAGGGGGCGGAATTGGTGAGCAGTTCTTC. Translated: CASVTGGGIGEQFF.

The sample holds many counts of this clonotype. The V and J genes are TRBV5-5 and TRBJ2-7, with TRBD1 matching 7 bases. Germline CDR1 reads SGHKS; CDR2 reads YYEKEE (reference sequence). V gave up 4 bases and J gave up 5 bases; unmatched junction bases: 3. CDR3 length equals 12 residues. The CDR3, as DNA: TGTGCCAGCAGCCAGGGGGTCCACGAGCAGTACTTC. Translating gives CASSQGVHEQYF.

The sample holds many counts of this clonotype. The chain recombines TRBV2 with TRBJ2-7; 7 nucleotides agree with TRBD1. In germline, CDR1 is SNHLY, CDR2 FYNNEI. This CDR3 contains 13 residues. Losses at the gene ends were 6 bases for V and 2 bases for J; bases not matched to a gene: 4. The CDR3 DNA is TGTGCCAGCAGGGGGGACAGACCCTACGAGCAGTACTTC. It yields the protein CASRGDRPYEQYF. Variable domain in full (rest from reference TRBV2 and TRBJ2-7): EPEVTQTPSHQVTQMGQEVILRCVPISNHLYFYWYRQILGQKVEFLVSFYNNEISEKSEIFDDQFSVERPDGSNFTLKIRSTKLEDSAMYFCASRGDRPYEQYFGPGTRLTVT.

Many counts were recorded for this clonotype. The CDR3 DNA follows: TGTGCCAGCAGCGACCTGGCTCTACCAGGTACGCAGTATTTT. This codes for CASSDLALPGTQYF. This chain joins TRBV5-6 and TRBJ2-3; D gene unclear. The length of the CDR3 is 14 residues. Looked up from germline, CDR1 is SGHDT and CDR2 is YYEEEE. V was pared by 4 bases and J by 8 bases, with 17 bases between. Using reference TRBV5-6 and TRBJ2-3 for the parts outside the CDR3, the full variable domain is DAGVTQSPTHLIKTRGQQVTLRCSPKSGHDTVSWYQQALGQGPQFIFQYYEEEERQRGNFPDRFSGHQFPNYSSELNVNALLLGDSALYLCASSDLALPGTQYFGPGTRLTVL.

The rearrangement joins TRBV10-3 to TRBJ1-5; the D gene is possibly TRBD1 (5 bases). The germline V gene has CDR1 ENHRY and CDR2 SYGVKD. Trimming removed 8 bases from V and 3 bases from J, with 11 bases in between. This CDR3 comprises 13 residues. The CDR3 here is CAIWGGTNQPQHF. The CDR3 DNA follows: TGTGCCATCTGGGGGGGGACCAATCAGCCCCAGCATTTT.

In this sample, this clonotype turned up many times. The chain has TRBV20-1 and TRBJ1-2, with 7 bases matching TRBD1. Per germline, CDR1 DFQATT and CDR2 SNEGSKA (reference sequence). V lost 6 bases to trimming and J lost 4 bases; unmatched junction nucleotides: 8. The CDR3 is made up of 13 amino acids. Here the CDR3 reads CSAVDRARYGYTF. CDR3 sequence (DNA): TGCAGTGCCGTTGACAGGGCACGCTATGGCTACACCTTC.

This clonotype was detected ten times or more. Here the CDR3 reads CASQKGTSGSNEQFF. The CDR3, as DNA: TGTGCCAGCCAAAAAGGGACTAGCGGGAGCAATGAGCAGTTCTTC. The rearrangement joins TRBV6-1 to TRBJ2-1; 14 bases align to TRBD2. Per the germline V gene, CDR1 is MNHNS and CDR2 is SASEGT. The CDR3 is 15 residues long. V was pared by 8 bases and J by 6 bases, with 6 bases of the junction left unmatched.

The V and J genes are TRBV4-1 and TRBJ1-6; perhaps TRBD1 as D (5 bases). This CDR3 spans 13 amino acids. Germline CDR1 reads MGHRA; CDR2 reads YSYEKL. Trimming shortened V by 8 bases and J by 10 bases, and 15 bases separated the two germline ends. The chain's CDR3 is CASRGGGRSPLHF. Written as DNA, the CDR3 is TGCGCCAGCCGGGGGGGAGGGAGGTCACCCCTCCACTTT.